This T cell receptor (beta chain) is drawn from a study of shared clonotypes between healthy human individuals. On this clone: The antigen is not known.

Points from the study as a whole: Larger estimated richness was generally recorded for naive subsets relative to memory subsets.

CDR1 is LNHDA, CDR2 SQIVND, per germline (reference sequence). Deletions cut 3 bases from V and 2 bases from J, with 10 bases between. The CDR3 has 14 residues. The deep-level immunoSEQ assay was used. In the original processing: Filtering differed because ImmunoSEQ produced junction-only sequences that carried no quality scores. Using immunoSEQ multiplex PCR, the repertoire was profiled, and TCRdb retains in-frame clones only, with some absent. V and J calls and clone size are those listed in that table; D and trimming were worked out from the DNA. In the table there are around 700,000 clones, about 74% of which are singletons.

J is TRBJ1-2 and V is TRBV19; no reliable D call. Input material: memory CD4+ T cells sorted from blood. The subset was: CD45RA-negative fraction. The sequence derives from a woman aged 25 to 39 in good health. CDR3 protein: CASSMTGVNYGYTF. CDR3 DNA: TGTGCCAGTAGTATGACGGGAGTAAACTATGGCTACACCTTC.